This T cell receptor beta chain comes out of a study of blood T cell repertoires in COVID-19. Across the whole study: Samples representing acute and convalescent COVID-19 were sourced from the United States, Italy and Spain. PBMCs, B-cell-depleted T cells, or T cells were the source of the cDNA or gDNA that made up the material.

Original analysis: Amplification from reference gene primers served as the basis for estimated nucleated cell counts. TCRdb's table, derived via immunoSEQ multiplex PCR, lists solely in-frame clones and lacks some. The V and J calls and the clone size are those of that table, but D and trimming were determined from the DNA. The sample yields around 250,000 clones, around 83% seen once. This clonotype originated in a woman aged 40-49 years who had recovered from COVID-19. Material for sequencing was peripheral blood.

The chain's CDR3 is CASSLEGVDSPLHF. CDR3 nucleotides: TGTGCCAGCAGCTTGGAGGGGGTGGATTCACCCCTCCACTTT. J is TRBJ1-6 and V is TRBV5-4; D is perhaps TRBD1 (6 bases). CDR3 length: 14 amino acids. Germline CDR1 is SGHNT and CDR2 is YYREEE (reference sequence). V lost 0 bases to trimming and J lost 8 bases, with 9 bases between them.